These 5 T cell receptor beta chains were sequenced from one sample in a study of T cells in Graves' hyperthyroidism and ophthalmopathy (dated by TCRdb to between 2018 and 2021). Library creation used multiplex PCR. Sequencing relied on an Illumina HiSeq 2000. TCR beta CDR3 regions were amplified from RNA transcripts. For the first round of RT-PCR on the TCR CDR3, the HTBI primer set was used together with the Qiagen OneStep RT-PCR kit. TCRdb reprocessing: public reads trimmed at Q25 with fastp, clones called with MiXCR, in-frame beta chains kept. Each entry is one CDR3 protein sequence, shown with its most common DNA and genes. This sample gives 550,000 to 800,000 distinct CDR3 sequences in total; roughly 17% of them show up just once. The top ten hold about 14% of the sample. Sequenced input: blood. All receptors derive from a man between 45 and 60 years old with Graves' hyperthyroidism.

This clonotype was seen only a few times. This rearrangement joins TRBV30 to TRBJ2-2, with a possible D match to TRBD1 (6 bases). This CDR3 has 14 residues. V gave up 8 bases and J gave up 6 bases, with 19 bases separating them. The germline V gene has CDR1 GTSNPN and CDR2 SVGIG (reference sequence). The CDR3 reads CARTGSSGAGELFF. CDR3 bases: TGTGCCCGTACAGGGAGTTCTGGCGCCGGGGAGCTGTTTTTT.

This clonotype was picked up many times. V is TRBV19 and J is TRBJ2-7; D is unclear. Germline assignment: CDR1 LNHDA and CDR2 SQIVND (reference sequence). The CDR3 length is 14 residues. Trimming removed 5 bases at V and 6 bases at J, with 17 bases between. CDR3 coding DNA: TGTGCCAGTAGTCCACGGTCGCCAGTATCCGAGCAGTACTTC. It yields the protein CASSPRSPVSEQYF.

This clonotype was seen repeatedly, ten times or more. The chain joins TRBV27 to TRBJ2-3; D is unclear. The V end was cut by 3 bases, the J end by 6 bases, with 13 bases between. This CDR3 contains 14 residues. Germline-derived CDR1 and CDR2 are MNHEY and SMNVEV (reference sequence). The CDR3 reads CASSLDGYEDTQYF. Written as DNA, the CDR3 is TGTGCCAGCAGTTTGGACGGATATGAGGATACGCAGTATTTT.

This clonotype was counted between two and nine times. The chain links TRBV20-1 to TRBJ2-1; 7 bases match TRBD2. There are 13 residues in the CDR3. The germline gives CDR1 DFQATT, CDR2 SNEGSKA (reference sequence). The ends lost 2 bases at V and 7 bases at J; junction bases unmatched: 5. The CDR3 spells CSARLRGRNEQFF. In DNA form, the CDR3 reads TGCAGTGCTAGATTGCGGGGGAGGAATGAGCAGTTCTTC.

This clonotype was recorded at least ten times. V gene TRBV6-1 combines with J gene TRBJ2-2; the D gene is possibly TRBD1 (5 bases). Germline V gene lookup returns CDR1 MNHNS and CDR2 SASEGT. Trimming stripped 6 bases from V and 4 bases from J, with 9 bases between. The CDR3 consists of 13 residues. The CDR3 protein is CASSAGFTGELFF. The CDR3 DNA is TGTGCCAGCAGCGCAGGGTTCACCGGGGAGCTGTTTTTT.